Following are 8 T cell receptor beta chains from one sample sequenced in a study of control samples from healthy donors and cancer patients. Sequencing was performed with immunoSEQ multiplex PCR; in TCRdb, only in-frame clones are kept and a portion is missing. The table shows 110,000 to 150,000 clones, with under 95% occurring only once. Specimen: blood. Receptors were obtained from a young man in good health.

The rearrangement uses TRBV19 and TRBJ2-3; D is undetermined. The CDR3 length is 14 residues. CDR1 LNHDA and CDR2 SQIVND come from the germline V gene (reference sequence). Trimming pared 3 bases from V and 2 bases from J, leaving 9 bases between. The CDR3 loop is CASSILQHTDTQYF. CDR3 DNA: TGTGCCAGTAGTATTCTTCAGCACACAGATACGCAGTATTTT.

V and J are TRBV12-3 or TRBV12-4 and TRBJ2-7; the match to TRBD1 covers 7 bases. V lost 4 bases, J lost 6 bases, and 6 bases stayed unmatched. CDR3 length: 13 amino acids. This CDR3 reads CASSSRQGTEQYF. DNA of the CDR3: TGTGCCAGCAGTTCCAGACAGGGTACCGAGCAGTACTTC.

The CDR3 bases are TGTGCCAGCAGCTTAGCGTTATCTGGACAGGGGCATGGCTACACCTTC. This gives the protein CASSLALSGQGHGYTF. The chain employs TRBV7-9 and TRBJ1-2, with 9 positions matching TRBD1. V trimming: 0 bases; J trimming: 6 bases; junction bases outside the gene matches: 8. Germline V lookup: CDR1 SEHNR, CDR2 FQNEAQ (reference sequence). This CDR3 has 16 residues.

This chain joins TRBV11-3 and TRBJ2-2; TRBD1 aligns across 10 bases. The length of the CDR3 is 15 residues. V gave up 2 bases and J gave up 5 bases; unmatched junction bases: 2. CDR1 is SGHNT, CDR2 YENEEA, per germline. The CDR3 sequence is CASSLWTGGTGELFF. The CDR3, as DNA: TGTGCCAGCAGCTTATGGACAGGGGGAACCGGGGAGCTGTTTTTT.

The gene calls are TRBV4-1 and TRBJ1-1, with 9 bases fitting TRBD1. Germline assignment: CDR1 MGHRA and CDR2 YSYEKL. The CDR3 contains 17 residues. V trimming: 4 bases; J trimming: 0 bases; junction bases outside the gene matches: 9. Written as DNA, the CDR3 is TGCGCCAGCAGCCTGACAGGGGGGGGCGAAGTGAACACTGAAGCTTTCTTT. It translates to CASSLTGGGEVNTEAFF.

V and J are TRBV30 and TRBJ1-3; no reliable D call. V shed 3 bases and J shed 2 bases, with 8 bases lying between them. The CDR3 is 13 residues long. The germline V gene encodes CDR1 GTSNPN and CDR2 SVGIG (reference sequence). DNA of the CDR3: TGTGCCTGGAGGTTACCTCCTGGAAACACCATATATTTT. Encoded protein: CAWRLPPGNTIYF.

The J gene is TRBJ1-6, the V gene TRBV4-1, with D possibly TRBD1 on 5 matching bases. CDR1 and CDR2 from the germline V gene are MGHRA and YSYEKL. The CDR3 has 17 amino acids. Between the trimmed V and J ends, which lost 4 bases and 6 bases, there was a span of 19 bases. The CDR3 here is CASSPYQTTEINSPLHF. The CDR3 nucleotides are TGCGCCAGCAGCCCATACCAGACGACAGAGATTAATTCACCCCTCCACTTT.

J is TRBJ2-5 and V is TRBV7-2, with a possible D match to TRBD1 (6 bases). This CDR3 comprises 16 residues. Per germline, CDR1 SGHTA and CDR2 FQGNSA. V was trimmed by 1 base and J by 2 bases, leaving 14 bases between them. CDR3 protein: CASSLVWGQGQETQYF. DNA for the CDR3: TGTGCCAGCAGCTTAGTTTGGGGGCAGGGGCAAGAGACCCAGTACTTC.